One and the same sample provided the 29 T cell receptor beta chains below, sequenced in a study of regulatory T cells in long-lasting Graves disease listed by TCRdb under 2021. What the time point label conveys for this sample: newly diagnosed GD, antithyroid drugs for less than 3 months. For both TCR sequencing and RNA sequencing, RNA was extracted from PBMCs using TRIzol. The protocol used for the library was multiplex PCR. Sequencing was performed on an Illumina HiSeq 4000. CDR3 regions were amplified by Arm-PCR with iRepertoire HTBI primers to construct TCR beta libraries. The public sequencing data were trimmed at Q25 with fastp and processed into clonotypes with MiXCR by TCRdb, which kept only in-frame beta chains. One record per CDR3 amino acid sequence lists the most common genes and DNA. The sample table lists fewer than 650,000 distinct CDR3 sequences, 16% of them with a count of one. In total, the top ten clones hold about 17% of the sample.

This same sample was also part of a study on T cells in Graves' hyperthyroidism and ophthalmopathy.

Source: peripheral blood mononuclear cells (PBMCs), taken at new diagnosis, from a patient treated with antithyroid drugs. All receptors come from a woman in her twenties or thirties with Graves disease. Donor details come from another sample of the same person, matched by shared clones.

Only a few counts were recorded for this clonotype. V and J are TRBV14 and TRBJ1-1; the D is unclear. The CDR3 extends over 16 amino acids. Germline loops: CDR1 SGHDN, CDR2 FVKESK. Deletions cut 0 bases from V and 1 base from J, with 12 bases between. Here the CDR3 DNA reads TGTGCCAGCAGCCAAGAGGGAGCGGGCCCGAACACTGAAGCTTTCTTT. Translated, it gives CASSQEGAGPNTEAFF.

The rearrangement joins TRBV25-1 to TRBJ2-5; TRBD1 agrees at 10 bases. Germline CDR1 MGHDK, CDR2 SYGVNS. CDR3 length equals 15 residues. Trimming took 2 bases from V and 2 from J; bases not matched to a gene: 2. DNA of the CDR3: TGTGCCAGCAGTGAAGGGACAGGGGCTCAAGAGACCCAGTACTTC. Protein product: CASSEGTGAQETQYF.

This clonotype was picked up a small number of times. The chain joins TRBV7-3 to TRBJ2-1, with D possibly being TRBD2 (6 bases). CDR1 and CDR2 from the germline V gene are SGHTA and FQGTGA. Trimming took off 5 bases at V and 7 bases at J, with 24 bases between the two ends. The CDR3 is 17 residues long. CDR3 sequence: CASSPPAGKGDPNEQFF. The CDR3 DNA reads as TGTGCCAGCAGCCCTCCAGCGGGTAAAGGGGACCCTAATGAGCAGTTCTTC.

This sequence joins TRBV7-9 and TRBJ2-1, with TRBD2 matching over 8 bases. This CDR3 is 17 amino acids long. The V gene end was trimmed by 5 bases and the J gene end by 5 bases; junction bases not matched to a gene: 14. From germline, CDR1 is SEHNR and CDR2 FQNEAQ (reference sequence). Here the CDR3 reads CASSKPPAGEFDNEQFF. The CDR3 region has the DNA TGTGCCAGCAGCAAACCTCCAGCGGGAGAATTTGACAATGAGCAGTTCTTC. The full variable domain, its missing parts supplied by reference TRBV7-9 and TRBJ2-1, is DTGVSQNPRHKITKRGQNVTFRCDPISEHNRLYWYRQTLGQGPEFLTYFQNEAQLEKSRLLSDRFSAERPKGSFSTLEIQRTEQGDSAMYLCASSKPPAGEFDNEQFFGPGTRLTVL.

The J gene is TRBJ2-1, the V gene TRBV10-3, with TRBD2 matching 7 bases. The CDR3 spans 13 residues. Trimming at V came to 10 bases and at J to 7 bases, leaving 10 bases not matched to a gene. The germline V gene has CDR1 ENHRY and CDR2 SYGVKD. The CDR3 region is CATSRGGLNEQFF. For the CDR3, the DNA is TGTGCCACCAGCCGGGGAGGGTTGAATGAGCAGTTCTTC.

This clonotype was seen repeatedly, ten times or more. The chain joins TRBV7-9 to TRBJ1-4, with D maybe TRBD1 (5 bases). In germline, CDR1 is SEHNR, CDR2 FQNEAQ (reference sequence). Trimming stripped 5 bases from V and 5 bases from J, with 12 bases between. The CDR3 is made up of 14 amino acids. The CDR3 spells CASSPRDGNEKLFF. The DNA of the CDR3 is TGTGCCAGCAGCCCCCGGGACGGGAATGAAAAACTGTTTTTT.

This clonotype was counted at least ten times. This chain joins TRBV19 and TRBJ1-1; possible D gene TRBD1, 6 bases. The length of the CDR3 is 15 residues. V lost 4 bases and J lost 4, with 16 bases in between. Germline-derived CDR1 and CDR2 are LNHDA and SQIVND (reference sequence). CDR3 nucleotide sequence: TGTGCCAGTAGTAACCCACAGGGTCGGGGCACTGAAGCTTTCTTT. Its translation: CASSNPQGRGTEAFF.

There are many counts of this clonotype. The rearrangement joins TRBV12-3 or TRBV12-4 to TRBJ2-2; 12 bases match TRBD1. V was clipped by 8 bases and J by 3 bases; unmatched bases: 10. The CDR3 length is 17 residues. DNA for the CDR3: TGTGCCAGCCGCTCCGGGACAGGGGGCCGATACACCGGGGAGCTGTTTTTT. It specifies CASRSGTGGRYTGELFF.

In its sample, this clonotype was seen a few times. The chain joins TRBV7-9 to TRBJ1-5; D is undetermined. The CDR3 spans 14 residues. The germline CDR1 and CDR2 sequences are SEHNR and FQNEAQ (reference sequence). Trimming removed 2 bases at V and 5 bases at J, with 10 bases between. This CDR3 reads CASSLSSADQPQHF. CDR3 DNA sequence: TGTGCCAGCAGCTTATCCAGCGCCGATCAGCCCCAGCATTTT.

CDR3: CASSYRQELNIQYF. DNA for the CDR3: TGTGCCAGCTCATACAGACAGGAACTGAACATTCAGTACTTC. The chain employs TRBV18 and TRBJ2-4, with D perhaps matching TRBD1 (6 bases). The CDR3 extends over 14 amino acids. V was shortened by 5 bases and J by 7 bases, with 15 bases between the two germline ends. Germline loops: CDR1 KGHSH, CDR2 LQKENI.

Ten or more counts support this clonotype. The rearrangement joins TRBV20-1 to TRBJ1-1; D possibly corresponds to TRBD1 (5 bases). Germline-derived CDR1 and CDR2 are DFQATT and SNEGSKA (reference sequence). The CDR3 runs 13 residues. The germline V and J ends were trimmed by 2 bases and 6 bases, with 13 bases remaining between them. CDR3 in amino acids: CSARNDRGAEAFF. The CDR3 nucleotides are TGCAGTGCTAGAAACGACCGGGGCGCTGAAGCTTTCTTT.

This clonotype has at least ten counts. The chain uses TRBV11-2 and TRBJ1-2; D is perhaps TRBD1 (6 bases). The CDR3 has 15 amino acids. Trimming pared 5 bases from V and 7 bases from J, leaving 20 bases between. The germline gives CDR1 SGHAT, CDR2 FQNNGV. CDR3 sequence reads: CASSTPRGGIRGYTF. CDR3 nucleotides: TGTGCCAGCAGCACTCCAAGGGGGGGGATTCGTGGCTACACCTTC.

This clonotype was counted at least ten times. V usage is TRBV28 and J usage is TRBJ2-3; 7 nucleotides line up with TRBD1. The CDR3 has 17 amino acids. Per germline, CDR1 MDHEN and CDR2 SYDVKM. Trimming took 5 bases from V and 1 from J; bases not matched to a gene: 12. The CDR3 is CASSPSDRLDGTDTQYF. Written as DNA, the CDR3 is TGTGCCAGCAGTCCCTCGGACAGGCTAGACGGCACAGATACGCAGTATTTT.

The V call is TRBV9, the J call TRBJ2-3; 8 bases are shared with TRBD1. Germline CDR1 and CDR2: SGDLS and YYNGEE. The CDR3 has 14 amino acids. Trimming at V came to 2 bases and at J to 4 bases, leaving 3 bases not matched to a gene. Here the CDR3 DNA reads TGTGCCAGCAGCGTGAGGACAGGGTCAGATACGCAGTATTTT. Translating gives CASSVRTGSDTQYF.

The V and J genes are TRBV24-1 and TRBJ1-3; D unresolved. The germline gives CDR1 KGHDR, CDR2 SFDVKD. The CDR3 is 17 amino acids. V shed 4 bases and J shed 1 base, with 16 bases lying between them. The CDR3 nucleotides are TGTGCCACCAGTGACCCTCCCGGGTCTGTGTCTGGAAACACCATATATTTT. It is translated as CATSDPPGSVSGNTIYF.

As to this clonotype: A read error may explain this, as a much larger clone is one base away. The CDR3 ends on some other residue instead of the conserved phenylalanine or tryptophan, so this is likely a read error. The chain's CDR3 is CSAAGTSDYEQYL. The CDR3 nucleotides are TGCAGTGCTGCGGGGACATCAGACTACGAGCAGTACCTC. J is TRBJ2-7 and V is TRBV20-1; D tentatively fits TRBD1 or TRBD2 (6 bases each). The V end lost 5 bases, the J end lost 3 bases, and 14 bases lay between the germline ends. Germline V CDR1 and CDR2: DFQATT, SNEGSKA (reference sequence). The CDR3 sequence is 13 residues long.

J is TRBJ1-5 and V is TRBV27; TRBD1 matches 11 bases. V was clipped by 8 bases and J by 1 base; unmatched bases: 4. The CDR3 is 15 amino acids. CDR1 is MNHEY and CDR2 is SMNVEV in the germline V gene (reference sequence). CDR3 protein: CASRGTGGSNQPQHF. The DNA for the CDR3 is TGTGCCAGCCGAGGGACAGGGGGGAGCAATCAGCCCCAGCATTTT.

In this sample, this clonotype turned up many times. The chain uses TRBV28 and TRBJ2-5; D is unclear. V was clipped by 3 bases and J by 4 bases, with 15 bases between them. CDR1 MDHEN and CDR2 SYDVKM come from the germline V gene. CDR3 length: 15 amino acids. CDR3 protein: CASSFGPDGRETQYF. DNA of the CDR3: TGTGCCAGCAGTTTTGGGCCAGATGGAAGAGAGACCCAGTACTTC.

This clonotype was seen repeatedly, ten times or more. The CDR3 sequence: CASSTSRQGRQPQHF. Here the CDR3 DNA reads TGTGCCAGCAGTACCAGTAGACAGGGTCGTCAGCCCCAGCATTTT. V usage is TRBV28 and J usage is TRBJ1-5; 7 bases agree with TRBD1. Germline lookup yields CDR1 MDHEN and CDR2 SYDVKM. The CDR3 consists of 15 residues. Unmatched junction bases numbered 10, after V lost 5 bases and J lost 6 bases.

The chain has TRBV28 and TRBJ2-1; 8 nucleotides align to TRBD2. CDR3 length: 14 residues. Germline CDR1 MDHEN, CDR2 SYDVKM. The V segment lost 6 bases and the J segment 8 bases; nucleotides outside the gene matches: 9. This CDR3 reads CASRPGGFSHEQFF. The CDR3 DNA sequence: TGTGCCAGCAGGCCGGGGGGGTTCTCACATGAGCAGTTCTTC.

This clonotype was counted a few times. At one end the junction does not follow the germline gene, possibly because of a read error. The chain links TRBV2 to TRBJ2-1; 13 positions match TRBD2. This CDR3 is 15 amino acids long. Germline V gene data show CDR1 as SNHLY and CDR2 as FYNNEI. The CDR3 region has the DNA TGTGCCAGCAGTGTCGGGACTAGCGGGAACAATGAGCAGCTCTTC. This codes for CASSVGTSGNNEQLF.

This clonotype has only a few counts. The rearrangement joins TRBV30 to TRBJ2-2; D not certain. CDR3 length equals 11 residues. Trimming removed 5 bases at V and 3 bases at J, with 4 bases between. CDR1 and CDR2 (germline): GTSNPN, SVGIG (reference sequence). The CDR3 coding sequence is TGTGCCTGGGACTACACCGGGGAGCTGTTTTTT. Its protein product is CAWDYTGELFF.

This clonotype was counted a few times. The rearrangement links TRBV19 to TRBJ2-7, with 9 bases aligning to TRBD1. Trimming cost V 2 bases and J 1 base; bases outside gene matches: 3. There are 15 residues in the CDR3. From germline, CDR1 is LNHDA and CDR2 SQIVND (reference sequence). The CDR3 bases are TGTGCCAGTAGTATACCCGGGACAGGGTCCTACGAGCAGTACTTC. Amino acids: CASSIPGTGSYEQYF.

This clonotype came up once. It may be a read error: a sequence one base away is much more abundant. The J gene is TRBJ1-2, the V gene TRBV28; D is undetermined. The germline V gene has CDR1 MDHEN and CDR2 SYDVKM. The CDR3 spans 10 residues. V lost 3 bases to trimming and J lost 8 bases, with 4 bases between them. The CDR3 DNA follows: TGTGCCAGCAGTTTTGTCGGCTACACCTTC. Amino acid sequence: CASSFVGYTF.

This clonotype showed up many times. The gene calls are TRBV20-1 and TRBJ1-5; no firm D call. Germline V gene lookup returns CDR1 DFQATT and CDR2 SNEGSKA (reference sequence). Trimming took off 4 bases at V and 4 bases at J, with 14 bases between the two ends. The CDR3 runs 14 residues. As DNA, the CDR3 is TGCAGTGCTAATACCCAGGCCAAAAATCAGCCCCAGCATTTT. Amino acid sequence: CSANTQAKNQPQHF.

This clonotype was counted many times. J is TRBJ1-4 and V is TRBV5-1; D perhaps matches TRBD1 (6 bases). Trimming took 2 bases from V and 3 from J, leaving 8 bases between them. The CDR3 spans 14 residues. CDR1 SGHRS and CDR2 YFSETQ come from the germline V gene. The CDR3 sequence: CASSLQGSNEKLFF. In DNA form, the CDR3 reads TGCGCCAGCAGCTTACAGGGATCTAATGAAAAACTGTTTTTT.

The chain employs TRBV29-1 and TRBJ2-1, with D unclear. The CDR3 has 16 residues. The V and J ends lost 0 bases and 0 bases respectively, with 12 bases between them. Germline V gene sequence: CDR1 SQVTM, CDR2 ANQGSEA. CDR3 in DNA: TGCAGCGTTGAAGAGGTCATCAGTAACTCCTACAATGAGCAGTTCTTC. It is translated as CSVEEVISNSYNEQFF.

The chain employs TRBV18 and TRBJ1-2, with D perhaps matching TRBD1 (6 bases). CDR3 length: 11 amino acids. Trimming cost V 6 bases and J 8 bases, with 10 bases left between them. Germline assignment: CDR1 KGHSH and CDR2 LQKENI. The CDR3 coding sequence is TGTGCCAGCTCGCCTACAGGGGGCTACACCTTC. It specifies CASSPTGGYTF. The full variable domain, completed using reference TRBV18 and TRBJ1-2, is NAGVMQNPRHLVRRRGQEARLRCSPMKGHSHVYWYRQLPEEGLKFMVYLQKENIIDESGMPKERFSAEFPKEGPSILRIQQVVRGDSAAYFCASSPTGGYTFGSGTRLTVV.

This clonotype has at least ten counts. This chain's CDR3 is CASSLAQIYNEQFF. The CDR3 region has the DNA TGTGCCAGCAGTTTAGCCCAGATCTACAATGAGCAGTTCTTC. The V and J genes are TRBV12-3 or TRBV12-4 and TRBJ2-1; D gene unclear. This CDR3 spans 14 amino acids. V was clipped by 0 bases and J by 3 bases, with 6 bases between them.